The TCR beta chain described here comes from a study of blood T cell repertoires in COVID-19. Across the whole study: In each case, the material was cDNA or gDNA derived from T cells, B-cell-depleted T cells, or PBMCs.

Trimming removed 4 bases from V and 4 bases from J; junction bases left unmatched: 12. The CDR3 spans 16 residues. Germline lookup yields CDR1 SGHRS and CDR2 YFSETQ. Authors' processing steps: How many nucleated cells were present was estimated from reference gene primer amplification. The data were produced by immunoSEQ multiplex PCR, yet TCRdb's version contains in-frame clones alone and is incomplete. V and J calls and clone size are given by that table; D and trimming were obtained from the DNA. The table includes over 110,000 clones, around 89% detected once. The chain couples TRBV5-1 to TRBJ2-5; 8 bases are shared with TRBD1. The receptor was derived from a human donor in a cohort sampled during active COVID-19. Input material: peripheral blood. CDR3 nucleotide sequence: TGCGCCAGCAGCCGAATGGGGACAGGAGGTATAGAGACCCAGTACTTC. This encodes CASSRMGTGGIETQYF.